The 9 T cell receptor beta chains below were found in one sample sequenced in a study of spatial heterogeneity in lung cancer. Study-wide results and limits: Mutation counts in tumors were tracked by counts of expanded intratumoral alpha and beta TCRs.

TCRdb re-called the 5' RACE reads with MiXCR, one entry per CDR3 protein. The sample includes around 19,000 distinct CDR3 sequences, around a sixth of them seen just once. Stated time point: sample taken at primary tumor resection. Antigens for these TCRs are unknown. Sequenced material: lung tumor tissue, taken at surgery. The receptor set was obtained from a female donor with early-stage non-small cell lung cancer.

This clonotype was picked up a small number of times. This rearrangement joins TRBV20-1 to TRBJ1-4; the match to TRBD1 covers 11 bases. CDR3 length: 13 amino acids. Per the germline V gene, CDR1 is DFQATT and CDR2 is SNEGSKA (reference sequence). Trimming took 4 bases from V and 7 from J; bases not matched to a gene: 2. The CDR3 nucleotides are TGCAGTGCTACCGGGACAGGGGGTGAAAAACTGTTTTTT. Translation: CSATGTGGEKLFF.

Only a few counts were recorded for this clonotype. One end of the junction varies from germline; a read error may be responsible. The chain recombines TRBV20-1 with TRBJ2-3; no clear D gene. Germline V gene lookup returns CDR1 DFQATT and CDR2 SNEGSKA (reference sequence). This CDR3 is 16 amino acids long. For the CDR3, the DNA is TGCAGTGCCACCCCCGGCCTACAGAACCGCACGGATACGCAGTATTTT. This sequence encodes CSATPGLQNRTDTQYF.

This chain joins TRBV5-1 and TRBJ2-2; D perhaps matches TRBD1 (6 bases). Germline assignment: CDR1 SGHRS and CDR2 YFSETQ. The CDR3 has 15 amino acids. V lost 4 bases and J 0 bases, leaving 10 bases between the germline ends. CDR3: CASSPRTANTGELFF. In DNA, the CDR3 is TGCGCCAGCAGCCCTCGGACAGCGAACACCGGGGAGCTGTTTTTT.

This clonotype was recorded a few times. The chain combines TRBV7-3 with TRBJ2-1, with TRBD1 identical over 8 bases. Germline assignment: CDR1 SGHTA and CDR2 FQGTGA. This CDR3 is built from 16 residues. V lost 4 bases, J lost 7 bases, and 12 bases stayed unmatched. In DNA form, the CDR3 reads TGTGCCAGCAGCTCAAACCCCCAGGGGGCTAAAAATGAGCAGTTCTTC. Its protein is CASSSNPQGAKNEQFF.

This chain's CDR3 is CASSLDRRDRGRYEQYF. The CDR3 nucleotides are TGTGCCAGCAGCTTGGACAGACGGGACAGGGGCAGGTACGAGCAGTACTTC. The V and J genes are TRBV5-5 and TRBJ2-7; 10 bases fit TRBD1. The germline V gene encodes CDR1 SGHKS and CDR2 YYEKEE (reference sequence). The J segment lost 4 bases and the V segment lost 0 bases, leaving 10 bases of the junction unmatched. This CDR3 comprises 17 residues.

This clonotype has a count of ten or more. The CDR3 sequence is CASSPLTGTRPYNEQFF. CDR3 DNA: TGTGCCAGCAGCCCTCTTACCGGGACAAGGCCCTACAATGAGCAGTTCTTC. The gene calls are TRBV5-5 and TRBJ2-1, with D tentatively TRBD1 (6 bases). V lost 4 bases to trimming and J lost 2 bases, with 19 bases between them. Germline-derived CDR1 and CDR2 are SGHKS and YYEKEE (reference sequence). The CDR3 covers 17 residues.

This clonotype was picked up many times. CDR3: CASSLSTGTDTQYF. In DNA, the CDR3 is TGTGCCAGCAGTTTATCCACAGGGACAGATACGCAGTATTTT. This rearrangement joins TRBV27 to TRBJ2-3, with D maybe TRBD1 (6 bases). V was trimmed by 0 bases and J by 3 bases, leaving 7 bases between them. The CDR3 has 14 residues. Germline V CDR1 and CDR2: MNHEY, SMNVEV (reference sequence).

The chain recombines TRBV10-3 with TRBJ2-7; no reliable D call. V shed 3 bases and J shed 4 bases, with 13 bases lying between them. CDR1 is ENHRY, CDR2 SYGVKD, per germline. The CDR3 spans 14 residues. CDR3 sequence (DNA): TGTGCCATCAGTGACCAGGTAGTTGTGTACGAGCAGTACTTC. Translated, it gives CAISDQVVVYEQYF.

The table lists this clonotype with a few counts. The chain couples TRBV30 to TRBJ2-2; D is possibly TRBD1 or TRBD2 (7 bases each). The germline V and J ends were trimmed by 3 bases and 1 base, with 18 bases remaining between them. Germline V gene data show CDR1 as GTSNPN and CDR2 as SVGIG (reference sequence). This CDR3 is 17 amino acids long. The CDR3 coding sequence is TGTGCCTGGAGGAAAAACAGGGGAGGGATGAACACCGGGGAGCTGTTTTTT. It yields the protein CAWRKNRGGMNTGELFF.